The rows below give T cell receptor beta chains drawn from one sample of a study of cytomegalovirus exposure and HLA in healthy donors. This table comes from immunoSEQ multiplex PCR, and its TCRdb copy is limited to in-frame clones, with some not included. The sample data list 200,000 or so clones. Input material: PBMCs. These receptors were obtained from a boy between 10 and 17 years old in good health and CMV-seronegative. The CDR3 runs from the conserved cysteine through the conserved F or W. Each record gives: J gene, V gene, CDR3 protein.

TRBJ2-3 | TRBV30 | CAWSRGGRSDTQYF
. | TRBV4-1 | CASSRTQGARYEQYF
TRBJ2-7 | TRBV9 | CASSVPGEQYF
TRBJ1-2 | TRBV27 | CASSRDRGSNYGYTF
TRBJ2-7 | TRBV7-2 | CASSLGGIPYEQYF
TRBJ2-7 | TRBV2 | CASSEGGTGIYEQYF
TRBJ2-5 | TRBV4-2 | CASSQGLSRGQETQYF
TRBJ2-3 | TRBV27 | CASSLSGLDTQYF
TRBJ2-1 | TRBV9 | CASSVVSSGGAREQFF
TRBJ1-1 | TRBV27 | CASRVAGQKNTEAFF
TRBJ1-2 | TRBV5-6 | CASSLGGGYGYTF
TRBJ2-7 | TRBV6-5 | CASTGRTNEQYF
TRBJ1-4 | TRBV5-1 | CASSLGPWEEKLFF
TRBJ2-1 | TRBV7-3 | CASSLGIGANEQFF
TRBJ2-2 | TRBV19 | CASIPGTSGGVPGELFF
TRBJ2-7 | TRBV27 | CASSSSGDGAYEQYF
TRBJ1-2 | TRBV5-4 | CASSLEAGTGLYGYTF
TRBJ2-5 | TRBV5-1 | CASSFQTSGGGETQYF
TRBJ2-3 | TRBV4-3 | CASSQTSPSTDTQYF
TRBJ1-1 | TRBV5-1 | CASSLVDPGQGTEAFF
TRBJ2-2 | TRBV7-7 | CASSFDITGELFF
TRBJ1-1 | TRBV18 | CASSPFLSDTNTEAFF
TRBJ2-2 | TRBV19 | CASSLPVLNTGELFF
TRBJ2-2 | TRBV30 | CAWSLGGGNTGELFF